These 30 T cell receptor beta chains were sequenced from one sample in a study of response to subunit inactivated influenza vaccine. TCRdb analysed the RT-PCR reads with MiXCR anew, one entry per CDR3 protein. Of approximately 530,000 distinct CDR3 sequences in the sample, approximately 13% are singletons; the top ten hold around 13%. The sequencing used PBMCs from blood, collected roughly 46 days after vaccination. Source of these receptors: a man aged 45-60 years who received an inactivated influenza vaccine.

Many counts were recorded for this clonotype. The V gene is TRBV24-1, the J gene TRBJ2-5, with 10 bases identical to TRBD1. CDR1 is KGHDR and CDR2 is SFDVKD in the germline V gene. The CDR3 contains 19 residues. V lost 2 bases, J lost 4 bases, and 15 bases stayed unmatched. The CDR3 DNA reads TGTGCCACCAGTGATTATTTGGGACAGGGGATTTCGGGGGGAGAGACCCAGTACTTC. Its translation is CATSDYLGQGISGGETQYF.

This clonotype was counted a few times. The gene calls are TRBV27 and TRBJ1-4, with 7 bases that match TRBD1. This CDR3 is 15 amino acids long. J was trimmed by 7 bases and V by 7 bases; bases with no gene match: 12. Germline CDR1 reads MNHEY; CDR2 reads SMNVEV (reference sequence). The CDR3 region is CASKVGRGDGEKLFF. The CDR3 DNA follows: TGTGCCAGCAAAGTGGGCAGGGGGGATGGTGAAAAACTGTTTTTT. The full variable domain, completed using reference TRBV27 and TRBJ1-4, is EAQVTQNPRYLITVTGKKLTVTCSQNMNHEYMSWYRQDPGLGLRQIYYSMNVEVTDKGDVPEGYKVSRKEKRNFPLILESPSPNQTSLYFCASKVGRGDGEKLFFGSGTQLSVL.

CDR3 amino acids: CASSKGGQGTALTDGYTF. DNA of the CDR3: TGCGCCAGCAGCAAAGGGGGACAGGGCACTGCCCTTACTGATGGCTACACCTTC. This chain uses TRBV5-1 with TRBJ1-2; 9 nucleotides agree with TRBD1. Trimming cost V 4 bases and J 6 bases; bases outside gene matches: 19. Germline values: CDR1 SGHRS, CDR2 YFSETQ. The length of the CDR3 is 18 residues.

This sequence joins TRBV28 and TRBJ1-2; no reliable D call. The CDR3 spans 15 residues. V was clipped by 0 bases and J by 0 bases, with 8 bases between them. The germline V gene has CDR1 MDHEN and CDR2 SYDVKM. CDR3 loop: CASSLWTATNYGYTF. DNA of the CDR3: TGTGCCAGCAGTTTATGGACGGCTACTAACTATGGCTACACCTTC.

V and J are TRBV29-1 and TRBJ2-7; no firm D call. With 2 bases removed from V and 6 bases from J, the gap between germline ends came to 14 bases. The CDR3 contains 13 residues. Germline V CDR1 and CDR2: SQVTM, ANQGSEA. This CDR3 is CSVERPENGEQYF. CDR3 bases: TGCAGCGTTGAACGACCCGAGAACGGCGAGCAGTACTTC.

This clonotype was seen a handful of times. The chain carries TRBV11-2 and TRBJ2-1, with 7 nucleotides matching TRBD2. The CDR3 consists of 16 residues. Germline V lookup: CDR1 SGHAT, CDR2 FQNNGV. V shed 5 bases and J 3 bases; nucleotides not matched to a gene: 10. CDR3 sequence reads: CASSPSAGERYNEQFF. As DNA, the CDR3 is TGTGCCAGCAGCCCCAGTGCGGGGGAGCGCTACAATGAGCAGTTCTTC.

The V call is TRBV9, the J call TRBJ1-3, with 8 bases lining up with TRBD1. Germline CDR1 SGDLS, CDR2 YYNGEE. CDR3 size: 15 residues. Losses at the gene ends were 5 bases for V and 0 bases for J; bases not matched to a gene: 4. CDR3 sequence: CASSWGTGSGNTIYF. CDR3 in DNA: TGTGCCAGCAGTTGGGGGACAGGCTCTGGAAACACCATATATTTT.

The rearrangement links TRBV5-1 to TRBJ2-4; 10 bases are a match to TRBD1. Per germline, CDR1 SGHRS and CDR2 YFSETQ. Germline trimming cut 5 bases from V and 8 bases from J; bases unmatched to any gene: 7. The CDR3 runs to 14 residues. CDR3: CASRPGQGRYIQYF. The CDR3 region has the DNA TGCGCCAGCAGGCCGGGACAGGGGAGGTACATTCAGTACTTC. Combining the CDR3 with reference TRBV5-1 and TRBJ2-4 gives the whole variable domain KAGVTQTPRYLIKTRGQQVTLSCSPISGHRSVSWYQQTPGQGLQFLFEYFSETQRNKGNFPGRFSGRQFSNSRSEMNVSTLELGDSALYLCASRPGQGRYIQYFGAGTRLSVL.

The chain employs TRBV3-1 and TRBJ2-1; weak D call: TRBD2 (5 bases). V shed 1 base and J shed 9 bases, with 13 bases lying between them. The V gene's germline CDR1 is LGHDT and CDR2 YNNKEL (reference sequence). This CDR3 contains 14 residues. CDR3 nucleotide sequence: TGTGCCAGCAGCCAAGGGCCCCGCCGGGGTGAGCAGTTCTTC. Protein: CASSQGPRRGEQFF.

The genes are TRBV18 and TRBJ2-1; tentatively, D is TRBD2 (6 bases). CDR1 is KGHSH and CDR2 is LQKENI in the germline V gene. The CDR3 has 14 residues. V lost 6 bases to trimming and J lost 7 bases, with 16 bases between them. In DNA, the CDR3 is TGTGCCAGCTCGCTCTTCCGGGACTCGAATGAGCAGTTCTTC. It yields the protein CASSLFRDSNEQFF.

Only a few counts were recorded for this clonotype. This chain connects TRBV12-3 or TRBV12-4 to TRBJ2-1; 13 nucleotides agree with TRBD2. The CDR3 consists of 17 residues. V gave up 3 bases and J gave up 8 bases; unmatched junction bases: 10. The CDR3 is CASSLGSGTSGNHEQFF. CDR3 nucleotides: TGTGCCAGCAGTTTGGGATCCGGGACTAGCGGGAATCATGAGCAGTTCTTC.

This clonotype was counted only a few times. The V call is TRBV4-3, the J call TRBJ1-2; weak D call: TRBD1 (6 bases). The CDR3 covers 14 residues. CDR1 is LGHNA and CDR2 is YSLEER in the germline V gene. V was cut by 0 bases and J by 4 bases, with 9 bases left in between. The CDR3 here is CASSQETGTYGYTF. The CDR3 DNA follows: TGCGCCAGCAGCCAAGAAACAGGGACCTATGGCTACACCTTC.

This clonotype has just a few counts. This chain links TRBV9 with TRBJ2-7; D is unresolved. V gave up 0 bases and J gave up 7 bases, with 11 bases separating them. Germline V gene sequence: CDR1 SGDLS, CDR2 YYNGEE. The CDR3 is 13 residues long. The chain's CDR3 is CASSVDPAGEQYF. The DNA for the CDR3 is TGTGCCAGCAGCGTAGACCCTGCTGGGGAGCAGTACTTC. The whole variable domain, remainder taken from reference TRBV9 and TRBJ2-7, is DSGVTQTPKHLITATGQRVTLRCSPRSGDLSVYWYQQSLDQGLQFLIQYYNGEERAKGNILERFSAQQFPDLHSELNLSSLELGDSALYFCASSVDPAGEQYFGPGTRLTVT.

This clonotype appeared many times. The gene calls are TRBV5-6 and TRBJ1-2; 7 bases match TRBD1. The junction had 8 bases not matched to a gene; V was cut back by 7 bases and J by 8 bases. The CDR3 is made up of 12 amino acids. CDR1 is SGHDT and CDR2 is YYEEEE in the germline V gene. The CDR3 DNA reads TGTGCCAGCGGGGAGACAGGGTCCGGCTACACCTTC. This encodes CASGETGSGYTF. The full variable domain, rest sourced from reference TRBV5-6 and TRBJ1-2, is DAGVTQSPTHLIKTRGQQVTLRCSPKSGHDTVSWYQQALGQGPQFIFQYYEEEERQRGNFPDRFSGHQFPNYSSELNVNALLLGDSALYLCASGETGSGYTFGSGTRLTVV.

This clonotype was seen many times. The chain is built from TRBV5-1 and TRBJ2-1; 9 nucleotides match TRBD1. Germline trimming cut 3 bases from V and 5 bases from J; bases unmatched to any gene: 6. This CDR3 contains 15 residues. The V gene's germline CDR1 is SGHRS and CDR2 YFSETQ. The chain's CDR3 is CASSWAQGANNEQFF. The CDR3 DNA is TGCGCCAGCAGCTGGGCACAGGGGGCCAACAATGAGCAGTTCTTC.

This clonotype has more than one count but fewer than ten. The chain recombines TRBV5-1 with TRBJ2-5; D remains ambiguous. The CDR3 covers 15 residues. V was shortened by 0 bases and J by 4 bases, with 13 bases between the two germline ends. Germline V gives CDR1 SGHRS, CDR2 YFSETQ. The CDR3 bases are TGCGCCAGCAGCTTGGGCCAAGGCGTAGGAGAGACCCAGTACTTC. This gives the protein CASSLGQGVGETQYF.

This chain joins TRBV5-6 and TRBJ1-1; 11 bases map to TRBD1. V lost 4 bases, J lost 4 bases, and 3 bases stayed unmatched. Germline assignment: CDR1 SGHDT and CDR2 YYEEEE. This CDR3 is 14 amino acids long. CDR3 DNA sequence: TGTGCCAGCAGCCGGGGACAGGGGGTCACTGAAGCTTTCTTT. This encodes CASSRGQGVTEAFF.

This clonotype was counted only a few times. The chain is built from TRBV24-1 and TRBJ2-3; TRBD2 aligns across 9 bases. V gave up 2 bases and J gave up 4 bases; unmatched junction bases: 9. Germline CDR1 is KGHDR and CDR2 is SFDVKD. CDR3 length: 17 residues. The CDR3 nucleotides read TGTGCCACCAGTGATTATGGGGCTAGCGGGGCGGCAGATACGCAGTATTTT. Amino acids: CATSDYGASGAADTQYF.

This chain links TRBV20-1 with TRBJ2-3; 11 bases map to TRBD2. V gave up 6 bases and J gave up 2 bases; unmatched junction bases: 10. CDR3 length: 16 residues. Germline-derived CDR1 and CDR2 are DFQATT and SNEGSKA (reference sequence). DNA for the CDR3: TGCAGTGCCCGTGAAGTAGCGGGAGGGATCACAGATACGCAGTATTTT. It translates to CSAREVAGGITDTQYF.

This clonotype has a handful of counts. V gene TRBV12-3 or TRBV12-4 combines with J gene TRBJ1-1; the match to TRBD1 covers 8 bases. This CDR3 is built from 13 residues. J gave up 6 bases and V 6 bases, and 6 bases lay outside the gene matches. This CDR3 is CASRKAGGPEAFF. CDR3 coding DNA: TGTGCCAGCAGGAAAGCAGGGGGCCCTGAAGCTTTCTTT.

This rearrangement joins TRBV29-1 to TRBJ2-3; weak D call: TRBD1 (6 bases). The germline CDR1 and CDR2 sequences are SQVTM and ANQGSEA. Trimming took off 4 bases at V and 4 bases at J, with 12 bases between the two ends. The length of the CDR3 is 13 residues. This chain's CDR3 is CSVGQVLADTQYF. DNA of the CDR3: TGCAGCGTTGGACAGGTATTGGCAGATACGCAGTATTTT.

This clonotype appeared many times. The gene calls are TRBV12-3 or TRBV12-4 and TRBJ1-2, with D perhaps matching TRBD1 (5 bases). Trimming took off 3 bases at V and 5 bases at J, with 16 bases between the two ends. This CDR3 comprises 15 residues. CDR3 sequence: CASSLGIGAIYGYTF. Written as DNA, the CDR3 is TGTGCCAGCAGTTTGGGAATAGGGGCGATATATGGCTACACCTTC.

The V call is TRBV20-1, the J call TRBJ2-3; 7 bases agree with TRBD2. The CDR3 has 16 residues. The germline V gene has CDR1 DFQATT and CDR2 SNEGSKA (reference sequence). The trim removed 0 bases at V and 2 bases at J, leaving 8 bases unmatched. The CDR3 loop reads CSARDPPAGSTDTQYF. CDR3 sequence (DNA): TGCAGTGCTAGAGATCCCCCAGCGGGGTCCACAGATACGCAGTATTTT.

This CDR3 is CASKAVNTGELFF. CDR3 DNA: TGTGCCAGCAAGGCGGTGAACACCGGGGAGCTGTTTTTT. J is TRBJ2-2 and V is TRBV7-9; D uncertain. Per germline, CDR1 SEHNR and CDR2 FQNEAQ (reference sequence). V was trimmed by 7 bases and J by 1 base, leaving 7 bases between them. This CDR3 is built from 13 residues.

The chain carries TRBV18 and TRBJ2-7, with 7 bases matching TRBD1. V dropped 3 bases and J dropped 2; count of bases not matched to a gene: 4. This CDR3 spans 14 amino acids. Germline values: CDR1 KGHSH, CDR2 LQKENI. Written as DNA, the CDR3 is TGTGCCAGCTCACCGAAGGGACAGACCTACGAGCAGTACTTC. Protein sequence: CASSPKGQTYEQYF.

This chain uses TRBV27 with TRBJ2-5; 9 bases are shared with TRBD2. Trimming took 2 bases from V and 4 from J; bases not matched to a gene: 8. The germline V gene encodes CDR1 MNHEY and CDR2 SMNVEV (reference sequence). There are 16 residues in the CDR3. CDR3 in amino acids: CASSLSSGGGAETQYF. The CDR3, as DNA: TGTGCCAGCAGTTTAAGTAGCGGGGGAGGGGCAGAGACCCAGTACTTC.

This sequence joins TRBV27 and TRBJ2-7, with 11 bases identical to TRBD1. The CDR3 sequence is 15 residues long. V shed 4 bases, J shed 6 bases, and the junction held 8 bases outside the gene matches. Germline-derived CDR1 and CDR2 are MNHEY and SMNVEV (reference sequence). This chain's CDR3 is CASSSQGQGGVEQYF. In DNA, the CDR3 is TGTGCCAGCAGTTCACAGGGACAGGGGGGGGTCGAGCAGTACTTC.

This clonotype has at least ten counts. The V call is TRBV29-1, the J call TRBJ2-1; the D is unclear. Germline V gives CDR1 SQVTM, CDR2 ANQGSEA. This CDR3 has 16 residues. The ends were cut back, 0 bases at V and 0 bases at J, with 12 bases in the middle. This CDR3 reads CSVEDADGLSYNEQFF. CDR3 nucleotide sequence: TGCAGCGTTGAAGATGCCGACGGGCTCTCCTACAATGAGCAGTTCTTC.

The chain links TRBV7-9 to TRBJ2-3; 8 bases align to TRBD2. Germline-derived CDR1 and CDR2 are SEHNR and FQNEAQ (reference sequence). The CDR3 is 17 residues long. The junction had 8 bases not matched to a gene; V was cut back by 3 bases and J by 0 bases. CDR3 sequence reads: CASSLLPSGRSTDTQYF. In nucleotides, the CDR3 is TGTGCCAGCAGCTTGCTACCTAGCGGGCGGAGCACAGATACGCAGTATTTT.

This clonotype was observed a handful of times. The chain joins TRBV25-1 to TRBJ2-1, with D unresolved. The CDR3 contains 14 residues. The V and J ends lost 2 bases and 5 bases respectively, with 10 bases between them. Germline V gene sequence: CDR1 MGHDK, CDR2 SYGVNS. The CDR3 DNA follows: TGTGCCAGCAGTGAAAGATGGGCCGACAATGAGCAGTTCTTC. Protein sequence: CASSERWADNEQFF. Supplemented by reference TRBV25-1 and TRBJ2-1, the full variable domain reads EADIYQTPRYLVIGTGKKITLECSQTMGHDKMYWYQQDPGMELHLIHYSYGVNSTEKGDLSSESTVSRIRTEHFPLTLESARPSHTSQYLCASSERWADNEQFFGPGTRLTVL.